The entry below describes one T cell receptor beta chain. The sample is drawn from a study of control samples from healthy donors and cancer patients. Sequenced by immunoSEQ multiplex PCR; TCRdb stores in-frame clones only, minus some. Of some 30,000 clones in the sample, 90% to 95% were seen once. CDR1 is MDHEN, CDR2 SYDVKM, per germline. The CDR3 has 12 residues. Trimming shortened V by 3 bases and J by 8 bases, and 10 bases separated the two germline ends. This chain joins TRBV28 and TRBJ1-2, with D tentatively TRBD1 (6 bases). The sequencing input was PBMCs. This receptor was taken from a man between 45 and 60 years old with lung cancer. CDR3 loop: CASSFRGRGYTF. The CDR3 DNA sequence: TGTGCCAGCAGTTTCAGGGGTCGCGGCTACACCTTC.